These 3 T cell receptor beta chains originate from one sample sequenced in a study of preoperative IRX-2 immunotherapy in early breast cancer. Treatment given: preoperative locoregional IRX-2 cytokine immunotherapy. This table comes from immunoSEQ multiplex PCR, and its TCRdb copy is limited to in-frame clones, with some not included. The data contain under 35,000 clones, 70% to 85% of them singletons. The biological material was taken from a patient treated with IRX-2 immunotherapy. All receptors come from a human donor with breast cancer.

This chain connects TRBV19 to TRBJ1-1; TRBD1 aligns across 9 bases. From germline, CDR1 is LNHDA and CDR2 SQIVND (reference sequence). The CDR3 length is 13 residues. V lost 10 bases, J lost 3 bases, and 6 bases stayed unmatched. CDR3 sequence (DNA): TGTGCCACATCGACAGGGGGGTACACTGAAGCTTTCTTT. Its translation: CATSTGGYTEAFF.

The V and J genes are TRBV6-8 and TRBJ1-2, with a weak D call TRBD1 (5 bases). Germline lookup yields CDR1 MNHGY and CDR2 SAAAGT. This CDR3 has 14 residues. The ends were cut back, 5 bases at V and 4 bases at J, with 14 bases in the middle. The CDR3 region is CASSEVRVGYGYTF. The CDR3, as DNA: TGTGCCAGCAGTGAGGTCAGGGTGGGCTATGGCTACACCTTC.

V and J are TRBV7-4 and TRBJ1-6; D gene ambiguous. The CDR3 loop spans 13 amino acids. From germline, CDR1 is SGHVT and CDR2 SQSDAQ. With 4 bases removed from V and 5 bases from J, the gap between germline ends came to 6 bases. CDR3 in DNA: TGTGCCAGCAGCTCCCAAGATAATTCACCCCTCCACTTT. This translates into CASSSQDNSPLHF.